Presented here are 16 T cell receptor beta chains from one specimen sequenced in a study of blood T cell repertoires in COVID-19. Clones were sequenced by immunoSEQ multiplex PCR, and TCRdb holds only the in-frame ones, with some missing. The repertoire holds about 82,000 clones, 80% seen once, with around 11% in the top ten. The sequenced sample consisted of peripheral blood. The source is a woman aged 35 to 49 with active or convalescent COVID-19.

The genes are TRBV4-2 and TRBJ2-3, with TRBD2 as a possible D gene (5 bases). CDR1 LGHNA and CDR2 YNFKEQ come from the germline V gene. The CDR3 consists of 18 residues. V dropped 1 base and J dropped 0 bases, with 17 bases sitting between them. The CDR3 loop reads CASSQASGSLASTDTQYF. In DNA, the CDR3 is TGTGCCAGCAGCCAAGCCTCGGGATCCCTTGCTAGCACAGATACGCAGTATTTT.

This clone was picked up a small number of times. V and J are TRBV6-2 or TRBV6-3 and TRBJ2-7; a possible D gene is TRBD2 (7 bases). The CDR3 is 15 amino acids. CDR1 and CDR2 (germline): MNHEY, SVGEGT. Trimming removed 5 bases from V and 2 bases from J, with 16 bases in between. The CDR3 here is CASSNPSGGAYEQYF. The DNA of the CDR3 is TGTGCCAGCAGTAACCCCTCGGGGGGCGCCTACGAGCAGTACTTC.

The CDR3 reads CASSQDGTSGRADTNEQYF. The CDR3 DNA reads TGTGCCAGCAGCCAAGACGGGACTAGCGGGAGGGCCGATACGAACGAGCAGTACTTC. This chain uses TRBV3-1 (or the pseudogene TRBV3-2) with TRBJ2-7, with 16 positions matching TRBD2. Germline CDR1 is LGHDT and CDR2 is YNNKEL (reference sequence). J lost 5 bases, V lost 0 bases, and 10 bases had no gene match. This CDR3 has 19 residues.

The V and J genes are TRBV6-6 and TRBJ1-5; tentatively, D is TRBD1 (6 bases). The CDR3 has 15 residues. The V gene's germline CDR1 is MNHNY and CDR2 SVGAGI (reference sequence). V lost 5 bases and J 4 bases, leaving 15 bases between the germline ends. The CDR3 here is CASSVPGTINQPQHF. CDR3 sequence (DNA): TGTGCCAGCAGTGTTCCCGGGACAATAAATCAGCCCCAGCATTTT.

CDR3: CATQGPATTGNTIYF. DNA for the CDR3: TGTGCCACCCAGGGGCCAGCTACCACTGGAAACACCATATATTTT. The chain is built from TRBV24-1 and TRBJ1-3; D is perhaps TRBD1 (6 bases). Trimming removed 9 bases at V and 2 bases at J, with 16 bases between. There are 15 residues in the CDR3. Germline CDR1 reads KGHDR; CDR2 reads SFDVKD.

This chain connects TRBV2 to TRBJ2-4; 7 bases are a match to TRBD1. CDR1 is SNHLY, CDR2 FYNNEI, per germline. This CDR3 region has 14 residues. V gave up 4 bases and J gave up 7 bases; unmatched junction bases: 7. CDR3 DNA sequence: TGTGCCAGCAGTGGGACAGGCCTGAGGAACATTCAGTACTTC. Translated: CASSGTGLRNIQYF.

This clone is classed as medium-sized (0.01 to 0.1%). The rearrangement joins TRBV27 to TRBJ2-2, with unresolved D. This CDR3 has 13 residues. Trimming took off 8 bases at V and 7 bases at J, with 14 bases between the two ends. The germline V gene has CDR1 MNHEY and CDR2 SMNVEV (reference sequence). As DNA, the CDR3 is TGTGCCAGCGCCCGTTCGGAGTACGGGGAGCTGTTTTTT. Translation: CASARSEYGELFF.

This chain joins TRBV28 and TRBJ2-5, with D possibly TRBD1 on 6 matching bases. The CDR3 extends over 11 amino acids. V was shortened by 8 bases and J by 5 bases, with 9 bases between the two germline ends. The V gene's germline CDR1 is MDHEN and CDR2 SYDVKM. CDR3 residues: CASGTLETQYF. Written as DNA, the CDR3 is TGTGCCAGCGGGACACTGGAGACCCAGTACTTC.

The rearrangement links TRBV9 to TRBJ2-4, with D possibly TRBD1 on 7 matching bases. V was pared by 2 bases and J by 1 base, with 16 bases between. Germline CDR1 is SGDLS and CDR2 is YYNGEE. This CDR3 has 17 amino acids. The CDR3 here is CASSVSGGPSAKNIQYF. CDR3 nucleotides: TGTGCCAGCAGCGTCTCAGGGGGGCCCTCGGCCAAAAACATTCAGTACTTC.

The V call is TRBV27, the J call TRBJ1-2; 10 nucleotides align to TRBD1. The CDR3 sequence is 14 residues long. The trim removed 4 bases at V and 6 bases at J, leaving 5 bases unmatched. Germline values: CDR1 MNHEY, CDR2 SMNVEV (reference sequence). This chain's CDR3 is CASSSRQGADGYTF. CDR3 DNA: TGTGCCAGCAGTTCGAGACAGGGGGCCGATGGCTACACCTTC.

Turning to this clone: In the same sample, other DNA sequences code for this CDR3. The V and J genes are TRBV5-1 and TRBJ1-3; 8 positions agree with TRBD1. Looked up from germline, CDR1 is SGHRS and CDR2 is YFSETQ. V dropped 4 bases and J dropped 4; count of bases not matched to a gene: 4. The CDR3 is 14 amino acids. DNA for the CDR3: TGCGCCAGCAGCCCAGGACAGGGCGGAAACACCATATATTTT. The encoded protein is CASSPGQGGNTIYF. Full variable domain (rest looked up from reference TRBV5-1 and TRBJ1-3): KAGVTQTPRYLIKTRGQQVTLSCSPISGHRSVSWYQQTPGQGLQFLFEYFSETQRNKGNFPGRFSGRQFSNSRSEMNVSTLELGDSALYLCASSPGQGGNTIYFGEGSWLTVV.

This clone showed up just a few times. The CDR3 here is CASSTTGVSEQYF. The CDR3 coding sequence is TGTGCCAGCAGTACTACAGGGGTTTCCGAGCAGTACTTC. The rearrangement uses TRBV6-6 and TRBJ2-7, with TRBD1 identical over 7 bases. Germline V gene lookup returns CDR1 MNHNY and CDR2 SVGAGI (reference sequence). With V trimmed by 5 bases and J by 6 bases, 7 bases remained unmatched. CDR3 length equals 13 residues.

In nucleotides, the CDR3 is TGTGCCAGCAGAAGCCCCACAGGGGACGGCTACACCTTC. It codes for CASRSPTGDGYTF. The chain recombines TRBV12-3 or TRBV12-4 with TRBJ1-2; 7 bases line up with TRBD1. The J segment lost 8 bases and the V segment lost 6 bases, leaving 9 bases of the junction unmatched. The CDR3 contains 13 residues.

The rearrangement links TRBV10-3 to TRBJ1-5; no reliable D call. Germline V lookup: CDR1 ENHRY, CDR2 SYGVKD. With 9 bases removed from V and 5 bases from J, the gap between germline ends came to 14 bases. This CDR3 spans 13 amino acids. CDR3 DNA: TGTGCCATAAACCGACAAGAAGATCAGCCCCAGCATTTT. Translating it yields CAINRQEDQPQHF.

The chain employs TRBV21-1 and TRBJ2-3; the table assigns TRBD2, which was not confirmed against the DNA. TRBV21-1 is listed as a pseudogene. The CDR3 spans 12 residues. CDR3 loop: CASQTSVDTQYF. The DNA for the CDR3 is TGTGCCAGTCAAACTAGCGTGGATACGCAGTATTTT.

J is TRBJ2-5 and V is TRBV3-1 (or the pseudogene TRBV3-2), with D perhaps matching TRBD1 (7 bases). Germline V gives CDR1 LGHDT, CDR2 YNNKEL (reference sequence). CDR3 length: 15 residues. V lost 2 bases, J lost 1 base, and 11 bases lay in between. CDR3 loop: CASSQNQGGQETQYF. For the CDR3, the DNA is TGTGCCAGCAGCCAAAACCAGGGGGGCCAAGAGACCCAGTACTTC.